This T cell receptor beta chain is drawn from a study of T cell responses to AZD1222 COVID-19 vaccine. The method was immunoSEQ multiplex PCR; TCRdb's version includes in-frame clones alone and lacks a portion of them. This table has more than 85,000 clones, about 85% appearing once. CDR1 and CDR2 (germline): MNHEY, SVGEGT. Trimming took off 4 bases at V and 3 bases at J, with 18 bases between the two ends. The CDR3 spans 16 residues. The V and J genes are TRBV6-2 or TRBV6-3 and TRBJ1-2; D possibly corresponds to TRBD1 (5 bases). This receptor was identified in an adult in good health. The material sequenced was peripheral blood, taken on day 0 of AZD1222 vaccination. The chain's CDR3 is CASSSRVGVVYYGYTF. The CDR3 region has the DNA TGTGCCAGCAGTTCCAGGGTCGGGGTCGTGTACTATGGCTACACCTTC.